This TCR beta chain appears in the sequencing data of a study of blood T cell repertoires in COVID-19. Looked up from germline, CDR1 is SGHRS and CDR2 is YFSETQ. This CDR3 has 16 amino acids. J gave up 4 bases and V 0 bases, and 7 bases lay outside the gene matches. Generated by immunoSEQ multiplex PCR, the TCRdb table keeps only in-frame clones and is missing some. The sample has some 170,000 clones, roughly 89% seen once. The gene calls are TRBV5-1 and TRBJ2-1, with 7 bases matching TRBD2. The sample taken for sequencing was peripheral blood. The receptor's source is a woman between 45 and 65 years old with acute or convalescent COVID-19. The CDR3 DNA reads TGCGCCAGCAGCTTGGATGGCGGGAGCTTTTACAATGAGCAGTTCTTC. This translates into CASSLDGGSFYNEQFF.